Listed below are T cell receptor beta chains from one sample, sequenced in a study of identifying expanded T cells in peripheral blood. TCRdb's copy holds only in-frame clones and misses some; the assay was immunoSEQ multiplex PCR. This sample carries 91,000 or so clones, around nine tenths of them seen once, and the ten largest clones take 3.5% to 5%. Sequencing used blood. Receptors originate from a person aged 18 to 70 in good health. Both conserved end residues are part of each CDR3. The D gene is left open where the match is weak. Where a row states a size, it is once, few, many or the class of an expanded clone; other rows omit it.

DNA	CDR3	size	length	D	V	J
TGCGCCAGCAGTGATTCGGCAGTTAGTCGAGAGCAGTACTTC	CASSDSAVSREQYF	.	14	.	TRBV10-1	TRBJ2-7
TGTGCCATCCTAGCGGGAGAGACCGGGGAGCTGTTTTTT	CAILAGETGELFF	.	13	TRBD2	TRBV2	TRBJ2-2
TGTGCCAGCAGTGAAGGGGTATATAGCAATCAGCCCCAGCATTTT	CASSEGVYSNQPQHF	.	15	.	TRBV2	TRBJ1-5
TGCGCCAGCAGCTTACAGGGGATCGGCACTGAAGCTTTCTTT	CASSLQGIGTEAFF	.	14	TRBD1	TRBV5-1	TRBJ1-1
TGTGCTAGTGGTTTCGGGGCCCAAGAGACCCAGTACTTC	CASGFGAQETQYF	.	13	.	TRBV12-5	TRBJ2-5
TGTGCCAGCAGTGACGACGGGGAACCCGGGGAGCTGTTTTTT	CASSDDGEPGELFF	.	14	.	TRBV6-4	TRBJ2-2
TGTGCCAGCAGCTCCGGAGGGGACAGGAACACCGGGGAGCTGTTTTTT	CASSSGGDRNTGELFF	.	16	.	TRBV7-3	TRBJ2-2
TGTGCCATCCGGGACAGGGGCCTCCCTGAGCAGTTCTTC	CAIRDRGLPEQFF	.	13	TRBD1	TRBV10-3	TRBJ2-1
TGTGCCAGCGAGGACAGCGTCTCTGGAAACACCATATATTTT	CASEDSVSGNTIYF	few	14	.	TRBV19	TRBJ1-3
TGTGCCAGCAGCCGGCGGGAGTATGACGAGCAGTACTTC	CASSRREYDEQYF	once	13	TRBD2	TRBV5-5	TRBJ2-7
TGTGCCAGCAGCTGGGGTGGGACTGAAGCTTTCTTT	CASSWGGTEAFF	once	12	.	TRBV5-6	TRBJ1-1
TGTGCCAGTAGTATTTTGGCAGGGGCGGGCGGGGAGCTGTTTTTT	CASSILAGAGGELFF	.	15	.	TRBV19	TRBJ2-2
TGTGCCAGCAGCTACCGGGTTAATTCACCCCTCCACTTT	CASSYRVNSPLHF	.	13	.	TRBV27	TRBJ1-6
TGTGCCAGCAGCTTAGACCTAGCCATATTAAGGGAGCAGTTCTTC	CASSLDLAILREQFF	.	15	.	TRBV11-2	TRBJ2-1
TGCGCCAGCAGCTCGCGACTAGCGGGGCACAATGAGCAGTTCTTC	CASSSRLAGHNEQFF	.	15	TRBD2	TRBV5-1	TRBJ2-1
TGTGCCAGCAGCGTAGCTAGTCTAGCGGAAACCTACGAGCAGTACTTC	CASSVASLAETYEQYF	.	16	TRBD2	TRBV9	TRBJ2-7
TGTGCCAGCTCCGGCCTGGAAAATGGGGGTGTTTATAATTCACCCCTCCACTTT	CASSGLENGGVYNSPLHF	.	18	.	TRBV27	TRBJ1-6
TGTGCCACCGGAGGGGCAGCCCGTGGGGAGACCCAGTACTTC	CATGGAARGETQYF	once	14	.	TRBV2	TRBJ2-5